This TCR beta chain was observed in a study of CD8 T cells in ankylosing spondylitis. General study results and limits: Several of the motif variants were reported before in synovial fluid and blood from reactive arthritis.

The TCR beta libraries were generated through quantitative 5'-RACE incorporating molecular barcodes. TCRdb used MiXCR to reprocess the 5' RACE reads, holding one entry per CDR3 protein. The sample comprises 69,000 or so distinct CDR3 sequences, about 5.4% of which are singletons, and over 2% rests with the top ten. This clonotype has at least ten counts. Its antigen remains unknown. Sample: blood, either unsorted or a sorted T cell fraction (not recorded which). The clonotype originates from a male donor with ankylosing spondylitis or in good health (not recorded which).

Written as DNA, the CDR3 is TGTGCCAGCAGTTTTTTCGGTGCAATCTACGAGCAGTACTTC. Residues: CASSFFGAIYEQYF. This chain uses TRBV12-3 or TRBV12-4 with TRBJ2-7; no firm D call. V was clipped by 3 bases and J by 3 bases, with 12 bases between them. The CDR3 has 14 residues.